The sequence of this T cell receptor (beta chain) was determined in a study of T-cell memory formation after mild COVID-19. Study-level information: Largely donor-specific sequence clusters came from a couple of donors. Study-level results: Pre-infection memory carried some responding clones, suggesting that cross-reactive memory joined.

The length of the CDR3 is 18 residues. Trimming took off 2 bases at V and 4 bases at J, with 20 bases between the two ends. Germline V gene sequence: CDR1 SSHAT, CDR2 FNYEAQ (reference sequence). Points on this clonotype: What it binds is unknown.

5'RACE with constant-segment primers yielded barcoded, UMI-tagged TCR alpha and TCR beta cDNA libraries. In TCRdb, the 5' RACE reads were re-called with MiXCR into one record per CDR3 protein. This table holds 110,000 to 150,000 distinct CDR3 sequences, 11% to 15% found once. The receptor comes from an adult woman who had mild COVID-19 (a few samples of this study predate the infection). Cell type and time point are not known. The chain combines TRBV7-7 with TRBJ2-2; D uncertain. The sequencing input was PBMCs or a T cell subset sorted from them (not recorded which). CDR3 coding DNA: TGTGCCAGCAGCTTATCGTATAGGAGTCTTCAGCTCACCGGGGAGCTGTTTTTT. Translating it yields CASSLSYRSLQLTGELFF.